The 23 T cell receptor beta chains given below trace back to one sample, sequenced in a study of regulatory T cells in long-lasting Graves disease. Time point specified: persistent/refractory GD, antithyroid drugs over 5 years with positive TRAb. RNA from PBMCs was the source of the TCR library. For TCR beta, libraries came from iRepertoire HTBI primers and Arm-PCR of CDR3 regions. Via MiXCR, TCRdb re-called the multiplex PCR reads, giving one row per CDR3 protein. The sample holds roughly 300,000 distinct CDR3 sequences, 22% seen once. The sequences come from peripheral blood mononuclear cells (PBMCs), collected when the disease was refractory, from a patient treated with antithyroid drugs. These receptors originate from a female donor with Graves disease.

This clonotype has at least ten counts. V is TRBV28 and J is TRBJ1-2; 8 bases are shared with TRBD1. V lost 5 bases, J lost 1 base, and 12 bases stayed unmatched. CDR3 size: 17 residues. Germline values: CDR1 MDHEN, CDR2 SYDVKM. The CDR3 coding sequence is TGTGCCAGCAGTGCCCGGGACAGGATAAGAAGTAACTATGGCTACACCTTC. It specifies CASSARDRIRSNYGYTF.

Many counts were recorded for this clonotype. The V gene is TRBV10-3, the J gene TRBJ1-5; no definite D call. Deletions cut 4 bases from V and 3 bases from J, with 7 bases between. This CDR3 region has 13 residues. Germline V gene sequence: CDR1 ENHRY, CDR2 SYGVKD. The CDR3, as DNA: TGTGCCATCAGTGGACACTCCAATCAGCCCCAGCATTTT. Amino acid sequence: CAISGHSNQPQHF.

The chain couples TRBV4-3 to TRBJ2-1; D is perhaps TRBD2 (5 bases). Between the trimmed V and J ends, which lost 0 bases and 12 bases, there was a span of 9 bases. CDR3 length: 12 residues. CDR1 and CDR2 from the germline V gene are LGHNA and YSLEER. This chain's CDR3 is CASSQEAGGQFF. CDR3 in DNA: TGCGCCAGCAGCCAAGAGGCGGGCGGGCAGTTCTTC.

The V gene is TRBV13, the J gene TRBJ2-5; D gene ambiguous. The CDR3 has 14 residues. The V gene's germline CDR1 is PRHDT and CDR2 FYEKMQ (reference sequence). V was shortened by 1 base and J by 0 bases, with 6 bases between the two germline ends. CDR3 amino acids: CASSLDAYQETQYF. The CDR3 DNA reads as TGTGCCAGCAGCTTAGACGCGTACCAAGAGACCCAGTACTTC.

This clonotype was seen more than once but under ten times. This chain's CDR3 is CASSQDGVGLSYEQYF. Written as DNA, the CDR3 is TGCGCCAGCAGCCAAGATGGGGTCGGACTGTCCTACGAGCAGTACTTC. The V and J genes are TRBV4-1 and TRBJ2-7; a possible D gene is TRBD2 (5 bases). V was cut by 0 bases and J by 1 base, with 13 bases left in between. The CDR3 has 16 residues. CDR1 and CDR2 (germline): MGHRA, YSYEKL.

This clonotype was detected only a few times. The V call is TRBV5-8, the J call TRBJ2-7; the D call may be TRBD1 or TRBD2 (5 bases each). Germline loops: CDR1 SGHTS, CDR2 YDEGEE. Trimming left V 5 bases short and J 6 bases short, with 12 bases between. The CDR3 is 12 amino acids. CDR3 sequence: CASSVLGPEQYF. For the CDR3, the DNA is TGTGCCAGCAGTGTTCTGGGACCCGAGCAGTACTTC.

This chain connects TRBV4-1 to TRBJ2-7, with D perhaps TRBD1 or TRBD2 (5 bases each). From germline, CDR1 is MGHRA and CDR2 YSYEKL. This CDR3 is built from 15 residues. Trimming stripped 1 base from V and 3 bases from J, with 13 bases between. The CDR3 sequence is CASSQGDSGHYEQYF. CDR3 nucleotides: TGCGCCAGCAGCCAAGGTGACAGCGGACACTACGAGCAGTACTTC.

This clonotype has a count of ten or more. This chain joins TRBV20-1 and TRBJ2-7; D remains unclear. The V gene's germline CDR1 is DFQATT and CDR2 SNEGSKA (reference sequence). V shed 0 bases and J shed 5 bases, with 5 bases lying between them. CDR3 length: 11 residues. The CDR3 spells CSARDLDEQYF. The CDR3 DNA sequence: TGCAGTGCTAGAGATCTCGACGAGCAGTACTTC.

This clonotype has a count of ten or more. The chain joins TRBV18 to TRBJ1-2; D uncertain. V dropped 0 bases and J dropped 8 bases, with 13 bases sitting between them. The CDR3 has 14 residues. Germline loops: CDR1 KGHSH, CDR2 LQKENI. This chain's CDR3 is CASSPPGLSEGYTF. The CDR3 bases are TGTGCCAGCTCACCACCAGGCTTGTCGGAAGGCTACACCTTC.

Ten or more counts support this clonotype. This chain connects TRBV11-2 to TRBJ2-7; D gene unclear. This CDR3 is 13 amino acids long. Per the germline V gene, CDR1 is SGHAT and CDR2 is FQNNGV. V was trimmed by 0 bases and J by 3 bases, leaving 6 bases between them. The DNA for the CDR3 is TGTGCCAGCAGCTTAGATGGAAACTACGAGCAGTACTTC. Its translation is CASSLDGNYEQYF.

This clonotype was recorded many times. The chain's CDR3 is CATAYSYRITGYEQYF. DNA of the CDR3: TGTGCCACCGCCTACAGCTACAGGATTACTGGCTACGAGCAGTACTTC. The genes are TRBV6-1 and TRBJ2-7, with a possible D match to TRBD1 (5 bases). Trimming cost V 10 bases and J 3 bases, with 25 bases left between them. This CDR3 has 16 amino acids. CDR1 and CDR2 from the germline V gene are MNHNS and SASEGT.

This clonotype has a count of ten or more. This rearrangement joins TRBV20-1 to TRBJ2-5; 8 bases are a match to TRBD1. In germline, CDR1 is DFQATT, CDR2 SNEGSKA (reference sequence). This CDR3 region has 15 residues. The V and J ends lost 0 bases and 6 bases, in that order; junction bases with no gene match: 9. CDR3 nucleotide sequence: TGCAGTGCTAGAGAGGGGACAGGTGGATCTAAGACCCAGTACTTC. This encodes CSAREGTGGSKTQYF.

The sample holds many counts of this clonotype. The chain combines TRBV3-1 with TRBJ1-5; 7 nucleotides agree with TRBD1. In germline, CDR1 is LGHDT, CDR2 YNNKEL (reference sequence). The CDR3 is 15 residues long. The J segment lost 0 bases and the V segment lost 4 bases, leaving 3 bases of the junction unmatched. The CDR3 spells CASSPGTDSNQPQHF. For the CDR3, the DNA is TGTGCCAGCAGCCCCGGGACAGATAGCAATCAGCCCCAGCATTTT. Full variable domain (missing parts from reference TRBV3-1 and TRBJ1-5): DTAVSQTPKYLVTQMGNDKSIKCEQNLGHDTMYWYKQDSKKFLKIMFSYNNKELIINETVPNRFSPKSPDKAHLNLHINSLELGDSAVYFCASSPGTDSNQPQHFGDGTRLSIL.

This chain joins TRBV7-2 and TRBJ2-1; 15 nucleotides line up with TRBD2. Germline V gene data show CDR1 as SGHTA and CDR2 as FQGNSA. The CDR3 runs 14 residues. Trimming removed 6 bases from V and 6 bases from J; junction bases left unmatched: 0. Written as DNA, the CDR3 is TGTGCCAGCAGGGGACTAGCGGGGGGCAATGAGCAGTTCTTC. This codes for CASRGLAGGNEQFF.

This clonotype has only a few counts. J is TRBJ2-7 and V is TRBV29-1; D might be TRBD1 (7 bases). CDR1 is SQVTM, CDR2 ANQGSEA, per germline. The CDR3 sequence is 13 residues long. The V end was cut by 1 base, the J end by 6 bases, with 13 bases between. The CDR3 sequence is CSVEVLQGGEQYF. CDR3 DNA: TGCAGCGTTGAAGTCCTGCAGGGGGGCGAGCAGTACTTC.

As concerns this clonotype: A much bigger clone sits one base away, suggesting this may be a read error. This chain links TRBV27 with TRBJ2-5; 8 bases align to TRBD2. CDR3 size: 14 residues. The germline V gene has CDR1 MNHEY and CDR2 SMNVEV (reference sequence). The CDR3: CASSSQREWETRYF. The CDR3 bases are TGTGCCAGCAGTTCTCAGCGGGAGTGGGAGACCCGGTACTTC.

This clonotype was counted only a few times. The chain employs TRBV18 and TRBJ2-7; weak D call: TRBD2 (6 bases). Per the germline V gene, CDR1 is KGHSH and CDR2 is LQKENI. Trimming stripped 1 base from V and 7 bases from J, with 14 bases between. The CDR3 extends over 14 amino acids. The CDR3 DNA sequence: TGTGCCAGCTCACCACGTCGGGGGTTGGGAGAGCAGTACTTC. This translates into CASSPRRGLGEQYF.

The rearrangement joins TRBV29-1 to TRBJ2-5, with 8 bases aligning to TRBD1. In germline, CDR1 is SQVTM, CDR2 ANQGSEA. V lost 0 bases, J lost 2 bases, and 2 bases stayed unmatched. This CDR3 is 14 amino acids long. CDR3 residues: CSVEDWTGQETQYF. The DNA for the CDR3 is TGCAGCGTTGAAGACTGGACAGGGCAAGAGACCCAGTACTTC.

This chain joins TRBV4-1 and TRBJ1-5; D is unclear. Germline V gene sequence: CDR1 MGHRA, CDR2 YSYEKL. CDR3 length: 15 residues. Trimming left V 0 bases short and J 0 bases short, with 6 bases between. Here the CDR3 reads CASSQEFRSNQPQHF. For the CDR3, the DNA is TGCGCCAGCAGCCAAGAATTCCGTAGCAATCAGCCCCAGCATTTT.

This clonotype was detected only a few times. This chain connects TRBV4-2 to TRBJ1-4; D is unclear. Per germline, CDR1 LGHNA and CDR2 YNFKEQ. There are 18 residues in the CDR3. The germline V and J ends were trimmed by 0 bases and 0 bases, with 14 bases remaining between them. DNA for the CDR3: TGTGCCAGCAGCCAAGAAGGCGCCGACTCTGCAACTAATGAAAAACTGTTTTTT. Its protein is CASSQEGADSATNEKLFF.

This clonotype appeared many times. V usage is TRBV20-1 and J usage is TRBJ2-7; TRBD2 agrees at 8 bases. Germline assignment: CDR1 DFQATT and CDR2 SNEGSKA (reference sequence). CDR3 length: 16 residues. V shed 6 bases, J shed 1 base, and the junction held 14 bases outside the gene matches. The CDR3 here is CSARGQAGEISYEQYF. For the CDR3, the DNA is TGCAGTGCGAGGGGACAAGCGGGAGAAATTTCCTACGAGCAGTACTTC.

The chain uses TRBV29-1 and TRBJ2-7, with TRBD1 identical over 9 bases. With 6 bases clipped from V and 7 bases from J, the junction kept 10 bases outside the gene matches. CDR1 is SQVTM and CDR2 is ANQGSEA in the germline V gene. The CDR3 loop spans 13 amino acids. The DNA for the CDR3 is TGCAGCGTGAAGACAGGGGGAGGAAAAGAGCAGTACTTC. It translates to CSVKTGGGKEQYF.

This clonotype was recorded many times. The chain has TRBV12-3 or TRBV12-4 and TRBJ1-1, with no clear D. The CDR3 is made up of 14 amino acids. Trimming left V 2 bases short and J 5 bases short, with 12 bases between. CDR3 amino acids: CASSLSSGRTEAFF. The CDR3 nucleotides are TGTGCCAGCAGTTTATCCTCAGGCCGGACTGAAGCTTTCTTT.